This TCR beta chain originates from a study of shared clonotypes between healthy human individuals. V shed 7 bases and J shed 2 bases, with 15 bases lying between them. Germline assignment: CDR1 SGHTA and CDR2 FQGTGA. This CDR3 spans 15 amino acids. Several immunoSEQ 96-well plates shared each subset's DNA, each plate a replicate. Profiled with immunoSEQ multiplex PCR; TCRdb holds only in-frame clones, not every one. The sample lists about 2.4 million clones, 90% to 95% occurring once. This receptor was taken from a man younger than 30 in good health. Some clones in this sample may be carry-over from other donors' samples. V and J are TRBV7-3 and TRBJ1-3, with D perhaps TRBD1 (5 bases). The sequenced sample was naive CD4+ T cells from PBMCs. Subset indicated: CD45RA+ positively selected. The CDR3 reads CASTADRGPGNTIYF. CDR3 sequence (DNA): TGTGCCAGCACCGCCGACAGAGGACCTGGAAACACCATATATTTT.